Below, 25 T cell receptor beta chains from the same sample are listed, as sequenced in a study of T cell responses to AZD1222 COVID-19 vaccine. Some clones are missing from TCRdb's copy, which holds only in-frame ones; the method was immunoSEQ multiplex PCR. The sample consists of roughly 110,000 clones, about 90% of them appearing once. The material sequenced was peripheral blood, taken 28 days after the second AZD1222 dose. The receptors stem from an adult who received the AZD1222 COVID-19 vaccine.

The chain has TRBV6-5 and TRBJ1-3; no firm D call. Trimming cost V 6 bases and J 3 bases, with 9 bases left between them. CDR3 length: 13 residues. Germline CDR1 reads MNHEY; CDR2 reads SVGAGI. CDR3 sequence reads: CASSSDGGNTIYF. The CDR3 coding sequence is TGTGCCAGCAGCTCGGACGGTGGAAACACCATATATTTT.

The gene calls are TRBV12-3 or TRBV12-4 and TRBJ1-2; no firm D call. V shed 3 bases and J shed 5 bases, with 4 bases lying between them. CDR3 length: 11 residues. The CDR3: CASSLAYGYTF. The CDR3 DNA sequence: TGTGCCAGCAGTTTGGCATATGGCTACACCTTC.

V is TRBV5-1 and J is TRBJ1-2; no clear D gene. The germline V gene encodes CDR1 SGHRS and CDR2 YFSETQ. The CDR3 has 13 amino acids. The V and J ends lost 0 bases and 6 bases respectively, with 9 bases between them. The CDR3 DNA reads as TGCGCCAGCAGCTTGGAGGAGCGCCATGGCTACACCTTC. This codes for CASSLEERHGYTF.

J is TRBJ2-5 and V is TRBV19; D unresolved. The CDR3 totals 13 residues. From germline, CDR1 is LNHDA and CDR2 SQIVND (reference sequence). Trimming took off 3 bases at V and 4 bases at J, with 9 bases between the two ends. The CDR3: CASSIRRVETQYF. The CDR3 nucleotides are TGTGCCAGTAGTATTCGGAGAGTAGAGACCCAGTACTTC.

This clone was counted a few times. The chain joins TRBV19 to TRBJ1-1; TRBD1 might be the D (5 bases). V dropped 7 bases and J dropped 4 bases, with 22 bases sitting between them. CDR1 LNHDA and CDR2 SQIVND come from the germline V gene (reference sequence). The length of the CDR3 is 16 residues. This chain's CDR3 is CASNGGVGIGRTEAFF. The CDR3 nucleotides read TGTGCCAGTAACGGGGGAGTAGGAATAGGGCGCACTGAAGCTTTCTTT.

This rearrangement joins TRBV4-3 to TRBJ1-2; D might be TRBD1 (5 bases). Germline V gives CDR1 LGHNA, CDR2 YSLEER. This CDR3 is built from 14 residues. V dropped 4 bases and J dropped 0 bases, with 9 bases sitting between them. CDR3 sequence reads: CASSRRGANYGYTF. The CDR3 coding sequence is TGCGCCAGCAGCCGTCGGGGGGCTAACTATGGCTACACCTTC.

V gene TRBV7-2 combines with J gene TRBJ2-3; no reliable D call. The germline CDR1 and CDR2 sequences are SGHTA and FQGNSA. Trimming left V 1 base short and J 2 bases short, with 10 bases between. CDR3 length equals 15 residues. CDR3 sequence: CASSLDVETTDTQYF. DNA of the CDR3: TGTGCCAGCAGCTTAGATGTGGAGACCACAGATACGCAGTATTTT.

The chain joins TRBV12-5 to TRBJ1-1; D ambiguous. Germline V gene data show CDR1 as LGHNT and CDR2 as FRNRAP. The CDR3 is 12 amino acids. V was cut by 1 base and J by 7 bases, with 7 bases left in between. The CDR3 protein is CASGLGQFEAFF. CDR3 DNA sequence: TGTGCTAGTGGTTTGGGACAATTTGAAGCTTTCTTT.

The rearrangement joins TRBV18 to TRBJ1-2; D is perhaps TRBD1 (6 bases). The V gene's germline CDR1 is KGHSH and CDR2 LQKENI. V was pared by 5 bases and J by 2 bases, with 18 bases between. The CDR3 is made up of 16 amino acids. The CDR3: CASSFNGGTPNYGYTF. In nucleotides, the CDR3 is TGTGCCAGCTCATTCAATGGTGGGACACCCAACTATGGCTACACCTTC.

The chain recombines TRBV11-3 with TRBJ2-7; 10 bases line up with TRBD1. This CDR3 contains 15 residues. Losses at the gene ends were 3 bases for V and 4 bases for J; bases not matched to a gene: 6. Germline CDR1 is SGHNT and CDR2 is YENEEA. The CDR3 protein is CASSLGQGTAYEQYF. CDR3 bases: TGTGCCAGCAGCTTGGGACAGGGGACAGCGTACGAGCAGTACTTC.

The chain is built from TRBV12-3 or TRBV12-4 and TRBJ1-1; D might be TRBD1 (6 bases). Trimming stripped 3 bases from V and 7 bases from J, with 12 bases between. This CDR3 spans 13 amino acids. CDR3 protein: CASSFSGVLEAFF. CDR3 sequence (DNA): TGTGCCAGCAGTTTCTCAGGGGTCCTTGAAGCTTTCTTT.

The rearrangement uses TRBV9 and TRBJ2-7; unclear D gene. Germline V gives CDR1 SGDLS, CDR2 YYNGEE. Trimming left V 0 bases short and J 3 bases short, with 13 bases between. The CDR3 spans 15 residues. In nucleotides, the CDR3 is TGTGCCAGCAGCGTAGGTAATAGCCAAAACTACGAGCAGTACTTC. It codes for CASSVGNSQNYEQYF.

The rearrangement links TRBV11-2 to TRBJ2-7; D unclear. Trimming pared 2 bases from V and 2 bases from J, leaving 10 bases between. This CDR3 region has 14 residues. Germline V lookup: CDR1 SGHAT, CDR2 FQNNGV. The chain's CDR3 is CASSLKSTTYEQYF. CDR3 in DNA: TGTGCCAGCAGCTTAAAGTCTACCACCTACGAGCAGTACTTC. Full variable domain (remainder filled in from reference TRBV11-2 and TRBJ2-7): EAGVAQSPRYKIIEKRQSVAFWCNPISGHATLYWYQQILGQGPKLLIQFQNNGVVDDSQLPKDRFSAERLKGVDSTLKIQPAKLEDSAVYLCASSLKSTTYEQYFGPGTRLTVT.

J is TRBJ2-7 and V is TRBV18, with a tentative D call TRBD1 (6 bases). Germline CDR1 KGHSH, CDR2 LQKENI. This CDR3 spans 15 amino acids. V lost 0 bases and J 5 bases, leaving 14 bases between the germline ends. This CDR3 is CASSPPGTGQNEQYF. CDR3 coding DNA: TGTGCCAGCTCACCACCGGGTACAGGGCAAAACGAGCAGTACTTC.

This rearrangement joins TRBV21-1 to TRBJ1-2; no check of the table's D call, TRBD1, against the DNA was made. TRBV21-1 is annotated as a pseudogene. The CDR3 covers 16 residues. The CDR3 protein is CASSRPRTGDYQGYTF. Written as DNA, the CDR3 is TGTGCCAGCAGCCGACCTCGGACAGGGGATTATCAGGGCTACACCTTC.

This clone came up a few times. V and J are TRBV5-1 and TRBJ2-1; D perhaps matches TRBD1 (5 bases). The V end was cut by 0 bases, the J end by 1 base, with 5 bases between. Germline V gives CDR1 SGHRS, CDR2 YFSETQ. There are 14 residues in the CDR3. CDR3 coding DNA: TGCGCCAGCAGCTTGGGACAGTCCTACAATGAGCAGTTCTTC. The encoded protein is CASSLGQSYNEQFF.

The rearrangement joins TRBV2 to TRBJ1-3; D not resolved. V lost 7 bases, J lost 0 bases, and 7 bases lay in between. The CDR3 covers 13 residues. The V gene's germline CDR1 is SNHLY and CDR2 FYNNEI. This chain's CDR3 is CASKLYSGNTIYF. The CDR3 DNA reads as TGTGCCAGCAAACTCTACTCTGGAAACACCATATATTTT. Supplemented by reference TRBV2 and TRBJ1-3, the full variable domain reads EPEVTQTPSHQVTQMGQEVILRCVPISNHLYFYWYRQILGQKVEFLVSFYNNEISEKSEIFDDQFSVERPDGSNFTLKIRSTKLEDSAMYFCASKLYSGNTIYFGEGSWLTVV.

The V gene is TRBV7-2, the J gene TRBJ1-3; D gene uncertain. Germline V gene lookup returns CDR1 SGHTA and CDR2 FQGNSA. The CDR3 runs 17 residues. V was shortened by 1 base and J by 0 bases, with 13 bases between the two germline ends. CDR3 bases: TGTGCCAGCAGCTTAGTGGCAGCCAGCCACTCTGGAAACACCATATATTTT. Its protein is CASSLVAASHSGNTIYF.

The rearrangement joins TRBV7-2 to TRBJ2-7, with TRBD1 matching over 10 bases. The V segment lost 5 bases and the J segment 5 bases; nucleotides outside the gene matches: 9. The length of the CDR3 is 15 residues. From germline, CDR1 is SGHTA and CDR2 FQGNSA. The chain's CDR3 is CASSPMGQGIHEQYF. The DNA of the CDR3 is TGTGCCAGCAGCCCCATGGGACAGGGGATCCACGAGCAGTACTTC.

This chain links TRBV27 with TRBJ1-2, with D perhaps TRBD1 (5 bases). CDR1 and CDR2 (germline): MNHEY, SMNVEV (reference sequence). V lost 6 bases, J lost 8 bases, and 19 bases lay in between. CDR3 length: 14 residues. The CDR3 is CASSTRHGGVGYTF. Here the CDR3 DNA reads TGTGCCAGCAGCACAAGACACGGGGGTGTCGGCTACACCTTC.

The chain has TRBV6-2 or TRBV6-3 and TRBJ1-5, with TRBD1 identical over 8 bases. CDR3 length: 18 residues. The germline V gene has CDR1 MNHEY and CDR2 SVGEGT. V dropped 6 bases and J dropped 0; count of bases not matched to a gene: 13. The CDR3 sequence is CASSPVRTGTYSNQPQHF. Here the CDR3 DNA reads TGTGCCAGCAGCCCGGTCAGGACAGGGACATATAGCAATCAGCCCCAGCATTTT.

The genes are TRBV6-5 and TRBJ2-1; TRBD2 matches 14 bases. The CDR3 covers 14 residues. V lost 6 bases and J lost 7; bases outside the gene matches: 2. CDR1 MNHEY and CDR2 SVGAGI come from the germline V gene. In nucleotides, the CDR3 is TGTGCCAGCAGGACTAGCGGGGGGGGTAATGAGCAGTTCTTC. The encoded protein is CASRTSGGGNEQFF.

In nucleotides, the CDR3 is TGTGCCAGCAGTTTAGCCATCGGGGGGCCTACTGAAGCTTTCTTT. It encodes CASSLAIGGPTEAFF. The gene calls are TRBV27 and TRBJ1-1, with a possible D match to TRBD1 (6 bases). CDR3 length: 15 amino acids. The V end was cut by 2 bases, the J end by 5 bases, with 15 bases between. The germline gives CDR1 MNHEY, CDR2 SMNVEV (reference sequence).

J is TRBJ2-5 and V is TRBV4-1, with D possibly being TRBD1 (6 bases). The V end was cut by 5 bases, the J end by 4 bases, with 17 bases between. Germline CDR1 is MGHRA and CDR2 is YSYEKL. The CDR3 extends over 15 amino acids. The CDR3 region is CASSGDPPRGETQYF. The CDR3 region has the DNA TGCGCCAGCAGCGGCGACCCCCCCAGGGGAGAGACCCAGTACTTC.

The gene calls are TRBV19 and TRBJ1-4; 8 bases line up with TRBD1. CDR1 and CDR2 (germline): LNHDA, SQIVND (reference sequence). This CDR3 contains 18 residues. J lost 5 bases, V lost 5 bases, and 16 bases had no gene match. The CDR3 coding sequence is TGTGCCAGTAGTGCCTGGGTCAGGGGGCCTCAAAGAAATGAAAAACTGTTTTTT. Translation gives CASSAWVRGPQRNEKLFF.